This entry describes one TCR beta chain. This entry comes from a study of technical replicates of blood from a few donors. Measured with immunoSEQ multiplex PCR; TCRdb has only the in-frame clones, and not every one. The sample has 75,000 to 90,000 clones, roughly 96% seen once; the top ten hold roughly 0.35%. Sequenced sample: T cells isolated from PBMCs. The sequence was obtained from a human donor in good health.

CDR3 DNA: TGTGCCAGCAGCCCGGGACTAGCAGTAGGCGGGCAGTACTTC. It yields the protein CASSPGLAVGGQYF. The chain joins TRBV2 to TRBJ2-7; 9 bases are shared with TRBD2. V was pared by 6 bases and J by 9 bases, with 12 bases of the junction left unmatched. The CDR3 runs 14 residues. Germline V CDR1 and CDR2: SNHLY, FYNNEI.